The text below deals with one T cell receptor (beta chain). RNA, once extracted, was reverse transcribed into cDNA for use as the sequencing template. Sequencing used immunoSEQ multiplex PCR; TCRdb keeps in-frame clones, though not all of them. The sample holds about 200,000 clones, about 56% seen once. The sample originates from a study of CD8+ T cells in alopecia areata. CDR1 and CDR2 from the germline V gene are SNHLY and FYNNEI. The CDR3 is 16 amino acids. V shed 0 bases and J shed 6 bases, with 15 bases lying between them. The sequencing input was CD8+ T cells sorted from blood. The origin of this receptor is a human donor in good health. The chain recombines TRBV2 with TRBJ2-1; D call uncertain. In DNA form, the CDR3 reads TGTGCCAGCAGTGAAGCGTGGGTAGGAGTAGGCAATGAGCAGTTCTTC. Translation gives CASSEAWVGVGNEQFF.